These 5 T cell receptor beta chains were all obtained from the same sample, sequenced in a study of regulatory T cells in long-lasting Graves disease. Time point noted: newly diagnosed GD, antithyroid drugs for less than 3 months. PBMC RNA was the source of the TCR library. Assembly of TCR beta libraries relied on iRepertoire HTBI primers together with Arm-PCR of CDR3 regions. TCRdb independently ran MiXCR on the multiplex PCR reads; one entry per CDR3 protein. The sample has around 480,000 distinct CDR3 sequences; about 16% are singletons. The sample was also reused in another study, on T cells in Graves' hyperthyroidism and ophthalmopathy.

Sequencing used peripheral blood mononuclear cells (PBMCs), obtained at new diagnosis, from a patient treated with antithyroid drugs. These TCRs come from a woman aged 40-65 years with Graves disease.

As to this clonotype: It is unclear where the CDR3 begins or ends on the DNA, so no DNA is shown, and the CDR3 is as TCRdb lists it. This rearrangement joins TRBV11-2 to TRBJ1-1; the tabulated D call, TRBD1, remains unverified against the DNA. CDR1 is SGHAT, CDR2 FQNNGV, per germline. The CDR3 comprises 20 residues, both ends counted. The CDR3 sequence is CASSFYICRATGGENTEAFF.

There are a few counts of this clonotype. This sequence joins TRBV20-1 and TRBJ1-4; D not certain. The V end was cut by 5 bases, the J end by 3 bases, with 10 bases between. The length of the CDR3 is 13 residues. Germline V CDR1 and CDR2: DFQATT, SNEGSKA (reference sequence). The CDR3 bases are TGCAGTGCTTCGGGTACTTCTAATGAAAAACTGTTTTTT. It encodes CSASGTSNEKLFF.

This clonotype was counted at least ten times. This chain joins TRBV2 and TRBJ1-2; TRBD1 agrees at 9 bases. V lost 7 bases and J lost 2; bases outside the gene matches: 5. The CDR3 covers 14 residues. Germline V gene data show CDR1 as SNHLY and CDR2 as FYNNEI. This chain's CDR3 is CASTEQGANYGYTF. The CDR3 DNA is TGTGCCAGCACCGAACAGGGGGCAAACTATGGCTACACCTTC.

Points on this clonotype: It may be a read error: a sequence one base away is much more abundant. The chain uses TRBV12-3 or TRBV12-4 and TRBJ1-3; no reliable D call. Trimming shortened V by 4 bases and J by 9 bases, and 7 bases separated the two germline ends. The CDR3 has 11 amino acids. The CDR3 sequence: CASSSEFTIYF. The CDR3 DNA follows: TGTGCCAGCAGTTCGGAGTTCACCATATATTTT.

This clonotype was detected ten times or more. The chain links TRBV12-3 or TRBV12-4 to TRBJ1-1; TRBD1 agrees at 8 bases. The CDR3 covers 15 residues. J lost 4 bases, V lost 3 bases, and 7 bases had no gene match. The CDR3 here is CASSFRTGFGTEAFF. CDR3 sequence (DNA): TGTGCCAGCAGTTTCAGGACAGGGTTTGGCACTGAAGCTTTCTTT.